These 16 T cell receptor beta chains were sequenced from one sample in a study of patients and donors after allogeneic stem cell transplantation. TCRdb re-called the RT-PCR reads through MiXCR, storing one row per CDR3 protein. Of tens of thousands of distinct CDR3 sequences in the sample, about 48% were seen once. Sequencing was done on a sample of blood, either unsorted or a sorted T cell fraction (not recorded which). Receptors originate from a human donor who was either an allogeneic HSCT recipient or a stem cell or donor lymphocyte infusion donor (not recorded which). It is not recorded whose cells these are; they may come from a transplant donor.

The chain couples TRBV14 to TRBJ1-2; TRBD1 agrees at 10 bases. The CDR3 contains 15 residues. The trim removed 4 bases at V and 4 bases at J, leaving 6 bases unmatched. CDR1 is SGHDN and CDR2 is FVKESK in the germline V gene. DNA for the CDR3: TGTGCCAGCAGCCGTGGGACAGGGGCAGGCTATGGCTACACCTTC. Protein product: CASSRGTGAGYGYTF.

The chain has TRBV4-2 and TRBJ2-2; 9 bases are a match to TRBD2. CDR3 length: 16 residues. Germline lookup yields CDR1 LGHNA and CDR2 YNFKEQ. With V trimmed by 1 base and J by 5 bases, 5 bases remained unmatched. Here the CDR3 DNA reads TGTGCCAGCAGCCAAGTAGCGGGAGTGGTTACCGGGGAGCTGTTTTTT. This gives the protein CASSQVAGVVTGELFF.

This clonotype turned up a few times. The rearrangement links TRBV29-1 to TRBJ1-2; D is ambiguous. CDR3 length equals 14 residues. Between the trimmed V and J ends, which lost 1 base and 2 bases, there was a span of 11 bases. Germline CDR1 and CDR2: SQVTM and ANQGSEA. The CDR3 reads CSVEGLHSNYGYTF. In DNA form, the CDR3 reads TGCAGCGTTGAAGGCTTACACTCCAACTATGGCTACACCTTC.

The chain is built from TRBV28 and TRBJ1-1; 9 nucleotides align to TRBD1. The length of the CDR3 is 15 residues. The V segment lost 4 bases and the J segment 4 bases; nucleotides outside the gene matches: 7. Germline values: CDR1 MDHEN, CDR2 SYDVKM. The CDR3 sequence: CASSSGQTGGTEAFF. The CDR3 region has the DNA TGTGCCAGCAGTTCGGGACAGACAGGGGGCACTGAAGCTTTCTTT. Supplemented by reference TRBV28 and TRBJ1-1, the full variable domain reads DVKVTQSSRYLVKRTGEKVFLECVQDMDHENMFWYRQDPGLGLRLIYFSYDVKMKEKGDIPEGYSVSREKKERFSLILESASTNQTSMYLCASSSGQTGGTEAFFGQGTRLTVV.

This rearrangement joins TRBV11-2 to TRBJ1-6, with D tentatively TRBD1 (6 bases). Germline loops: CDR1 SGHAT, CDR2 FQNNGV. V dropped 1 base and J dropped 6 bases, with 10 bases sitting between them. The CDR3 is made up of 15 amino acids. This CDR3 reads CASSLGTGTNSPLHF. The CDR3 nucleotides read TGTGCCAGCAGCTTAGGCACAGGGACTAATTCACCCCTCCACTTT.

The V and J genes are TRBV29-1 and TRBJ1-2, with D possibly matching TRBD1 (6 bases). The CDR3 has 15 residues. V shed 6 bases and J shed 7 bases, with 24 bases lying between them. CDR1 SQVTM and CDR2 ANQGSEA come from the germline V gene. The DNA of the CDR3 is TGCAGCGTAGGCCGGGGGGCAGCGAACCGACTTGGCTACACCTTC. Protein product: CSVGRGAANRLGYTF.

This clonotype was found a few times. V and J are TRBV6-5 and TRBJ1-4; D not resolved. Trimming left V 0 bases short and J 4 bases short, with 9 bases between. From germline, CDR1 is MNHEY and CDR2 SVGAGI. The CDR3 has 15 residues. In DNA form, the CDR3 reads TGTGCCAGCAGTTACTCGTCGGGGTATAATGAAAAACTGTTTTTT. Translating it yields CASSYSSGYNEKLFF.

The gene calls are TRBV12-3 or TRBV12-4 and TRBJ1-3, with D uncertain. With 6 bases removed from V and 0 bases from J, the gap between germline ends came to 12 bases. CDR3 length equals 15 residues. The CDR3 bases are TGTGCCAGCAGCCTACTCGATCACTCTGGAAACACCATATATTTT. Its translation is CASSLLDHSGNTIYF.

DNA for the CDR3: TGTGCCAGCACCCTAGGACAGGAGAATTCACCCCTCCACTTT. Translation gives CASTLGQENSPLHF. The chain combines TRBV28 with TRBJ1-6; 7 nucleotides agree with TRBD1. J gave up 7 bases and V 7 bases, and 7 bases lay outside the gene matches. The germline V gene has CDR1 MDHEN and CDR2 SYDVKM. This CDR3 spans 14 amino acids.

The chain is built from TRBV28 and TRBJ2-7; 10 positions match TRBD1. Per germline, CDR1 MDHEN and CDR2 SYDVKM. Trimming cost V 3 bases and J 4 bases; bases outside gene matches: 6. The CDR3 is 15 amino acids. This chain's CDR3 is CASSFRTGGTYEQYF. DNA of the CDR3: TGTGCCAGCAGTTTCCGGACAGGGGGAACTTACGAGCAGTACTTC.

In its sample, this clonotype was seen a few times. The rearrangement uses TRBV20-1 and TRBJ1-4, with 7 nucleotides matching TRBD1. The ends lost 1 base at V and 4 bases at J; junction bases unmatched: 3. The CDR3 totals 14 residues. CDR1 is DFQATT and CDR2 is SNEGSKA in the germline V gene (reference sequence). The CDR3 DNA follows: TGCAGTGCTAGAGGGGGACAGAGTAATGAAAAACTGTTTTTT. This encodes CSARGGQSNEKLFF.

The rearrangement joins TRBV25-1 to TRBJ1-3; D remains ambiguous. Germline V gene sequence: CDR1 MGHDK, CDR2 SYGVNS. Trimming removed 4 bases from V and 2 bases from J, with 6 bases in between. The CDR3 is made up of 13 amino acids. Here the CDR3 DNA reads TGTGCCAGCAGTGCTGGGGCTGGAAACACCATATATTTT. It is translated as CASSAGAGNTIYF.

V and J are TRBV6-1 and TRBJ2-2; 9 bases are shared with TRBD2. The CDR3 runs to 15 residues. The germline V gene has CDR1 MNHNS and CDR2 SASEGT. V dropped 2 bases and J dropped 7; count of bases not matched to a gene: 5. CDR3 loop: CASSELAGIGGELFF. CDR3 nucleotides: TGTGCCAGCAGTGAACTAGCGGGAATCGGCGGGGAGCTGTTTTTT.

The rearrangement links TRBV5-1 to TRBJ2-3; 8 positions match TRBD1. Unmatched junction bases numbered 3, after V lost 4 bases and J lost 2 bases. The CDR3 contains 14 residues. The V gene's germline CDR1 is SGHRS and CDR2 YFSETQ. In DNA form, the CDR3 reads TGCGCCAGCAGCCAGGGACAGGCCACAGATACGCAGTATTTT. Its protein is CASSQGQATDTQYF.

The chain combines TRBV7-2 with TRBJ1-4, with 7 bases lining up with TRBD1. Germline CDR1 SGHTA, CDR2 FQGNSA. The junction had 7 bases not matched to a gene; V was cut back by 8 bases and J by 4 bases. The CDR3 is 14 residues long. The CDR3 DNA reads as TGTGCCAGCGGGGACAGTATTGGTAATGAAAAACTGTTTTTT. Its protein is CASGDSIGNEKLFF.

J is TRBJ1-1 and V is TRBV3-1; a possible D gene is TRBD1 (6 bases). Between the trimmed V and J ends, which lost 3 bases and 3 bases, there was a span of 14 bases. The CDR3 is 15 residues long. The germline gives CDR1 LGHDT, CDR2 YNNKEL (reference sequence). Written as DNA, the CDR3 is TGTGCCAGCAGCCATTCCTGGGGGGCCCACACTGAAGCTTTCTTT. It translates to CASSHSWGAHTEAFF.